The 12 T cell receptor beta chains given below trace back to one sample, sequenced in a study of T-cell memory formation after mild COVID-19. TCRdb re-derived calls from the 5' RACE reads in MiXCR, one entry per CDR3 protein. This sample has more than 35,000 distinct CDR3 sequences; roughly 9.8% occur once, and the top ten carry approximately 12%. The source material was PBMCs or a T cell subset sorted from them (not recorded which). These receptors all stem from an adult woman who had mild COVID-19 (a few samples of this study predate the infection). Cell type and time point are not known.

The table lists this clonotype with many counts. The gene calls are TRBV7-8 and TRBJ2-1, with 8 nucleotides matching TRBD2. Germline CDR1 and CDR2: SGHVS and FQNEAQ. This CDR3 region has 18 residues. V dropped 2 bases and J dropped 7; count of bases not matched to a gene: 16. This chain's CDR3 is CASSLSRAVGRAVNEQFF. In DNA, the CDR3 is TGTGCCAGCAGCTTATCCAGGGCTGTCGGGAGGGCCGTAAATGAGCAGTTCTTC.

This clonotype was seen ten or more times. This rearrangement joins TRBV7-2 to TRBJ1-1; no reliable D call. In germline, CDR1 is SGHTA, CDR2 FQGNSA. The length of the CDR3 is 13 residues. The V and J ends lost 2 bases and 1 base respectively, with 5 bases between them. The CDR3 sequence is CASSLTPNTEAFF. The CDR3 DNA follows: TGTGCCAGCAGCTTAACCCCGAACACTGAAGCTTTCTTT.

This clonotype was counted at least ten times. The junction departs from germline at one end; a sequencing error may be responsible. This rearrangement joins TRBV6-5 to TRBJ1-1; D gene unclear. The CDR3 contains 15 residues. Germline V lookup: CDR1 MNHEY, CDR2 SVGAGI. The CDR3: CASSYLATVNTEAFF. The CDR3 DNA reads TGTGCCAGCAGCTACTTAGCGACGGTGAACACTGAAGCTTTCTTT.

The rearrangement joins TRBV7-9 to TRBJ1-3, with D uncertain. The CDR3 is made up of 14 amino acids. V was clipped by 4 bases and J by 5 bases, with 12 bases between them. Germline CDR1 reads SEHNR; CDR2 reads FQNEAQ (reference sequence). CDR3: CASSSRDPRNTIYF. The DNA of the CDR3 is TGTGCCAGCAGCTCCCGGGATCCTCGAAACACCATATATTTT. The full variable domain, its missing parts supplied by reference TRBV7-9 and TRBJ1-3, is DTGVSQNPRHKITKRGQNVTFRCDPISEHNRLYWYRQTLGQGPEFLTYFQNEAQLEKSRLLSDRFSAERPKGSFSTLEIQRTEQGDSAMYLCASSSRDPRNTIYFGEGSWLTVV.

This clonotype was recorded a few times. This sequence joins TRBV5-1 and TRBJ2-3; 9 bases map to TRBD1. This CDR3 has 15 residues. V lost 0 bases and J lost 4; bases outside the gene matches: 3. Germline lookup yields CDR1 SGHRS and CDR2 YFSETQ. Here the CDR3 reads CASSLDNRGPDTQYF. For the CDR3, the DNA is TGCGCCAGCAGCTTGGATAACAGGGGGCCAGATACGCAGTATTTT.

This clonotype is medium-sized (0.01 to 0.1%). J is TRBJ2-5 and V is TRBV7-9; 8 nucleotides match TRBD1. Germline V lookup: CDR1 SEHNR, CDR2 FQNEAQ (reference sequence). This CDR3 has 13 amino acids. The J segment lost 5 bases and the V segment lost 5 bases, leaving 4 bases of the junction unmatched. The CDR3 DNA sequence: TGTGCCAGCAGCAGCAGGGGGCCTGAGACCCAGTACTTC. It encodes CASSSRGPETQYF.

This clonotype was seen repeatedly, ten times or more. This sequence joins TRBV6-2 or TRBV6-3 and TRBJ2-7; 9 bases are a match to TRBD1. J was trimmed by 6 bases and V by 6 bases; bases with no gene match: 9. There are 14 residues in the CDR3. CDR1 and CDR2 from the germline V gene are MNHEY and SVGEGT. This CDR3 reads CASSLGGQGGEQYF. The CDR3 DNA is TGTGCCAGCAGCCTCGGGGGACAGGGAGGCGAGCAGTACTTC.

This clonotype was detected only a few times. V gene TRBV14 combines with J gene TRBJ1-3; D possibly corresponds to TRBD1 (5 bases). This CDR3 contains 14 residues. V dropped 1 base and J dropped 7 bases, with 11 bases sitting between them. The germline gives CDR1 SGHDN, CDR2 FVKESK. CDR3 in amino acids: CASSQVGRENTIYF. Written as DNA, the CDR3 is TGTGCCAGCAGCCAAGTCGGCAGGGAGAACACCATATATTTT.

This clonotype turned up a few times. The V call is TRBV28, the J call TRBJ1-2; TRBD1 agrees at 12 bases. This CDR3 spans 17 amino acids. V was pared by 5 bases and J by 7 bases, with 14 bases of the junction left unmatched. CDR1 is MDHEN and CDR2 is SYDVKM in the germline V gene. The CDR3: CASSLPSGTGGGFGYTF. In nucleotides, the CDR3 is TGTGCCAGCAGTCTCCCCTCCGGGACAGGGGGCGGTTTTGGCTACACCTTC.

This clonotype came up many times. The chain links TRBV29-1 to TRBJ1-2, with D maybe TRBD1 (6 bases). Germline values: CDR1 SQVTM, CDR2 ANQGSEA. This CDR3 region has 16 residues. With 1 base removed from V and 4 bases from J, the gap between germline ends came to 19 bases. The CDR3 nucleotides are TGCAGCGTTGAAGCGGAATGGAGGGGGATTAGCTATGGCTACACCTTC. Translated, it gives CSVEAEWRGISYGYTF.

This clonotype was recorded many times. The chain is built from TRBV5-1 and TRBJ2-2, with D unresolved. The CDR3 is 16 amino acids. Trimming cost V 0 bases and J 0 bases, with 9 bases left between them. Germline V gives CDR1 SGHRS, CDR2 YFSETQ. The CDR3 nucleotides are TGCGCCAGCAGCTTGGCCATTGGCGCGAACACCGGGGAGCTGTTTTTT. This sequence encodes CASSLAIGANTGELFF.

This rearrangement joins TRBV29-1 to TRBJ1-2, with D possibly TRBD1 on 6 matching bases. The CDR3 spans 11 residues. The germline V gene has CDR1 SQVTM and CDR2 ANQGSEA. V was trimmed by 7 bases and J by 7 bases, leaving 13 bases between them. CDR3 DNA sequence: TGCAGCGCTGGGACACTCCCTGGCTACACCTTC. Protein sequence: CSAGTLPGYTF.